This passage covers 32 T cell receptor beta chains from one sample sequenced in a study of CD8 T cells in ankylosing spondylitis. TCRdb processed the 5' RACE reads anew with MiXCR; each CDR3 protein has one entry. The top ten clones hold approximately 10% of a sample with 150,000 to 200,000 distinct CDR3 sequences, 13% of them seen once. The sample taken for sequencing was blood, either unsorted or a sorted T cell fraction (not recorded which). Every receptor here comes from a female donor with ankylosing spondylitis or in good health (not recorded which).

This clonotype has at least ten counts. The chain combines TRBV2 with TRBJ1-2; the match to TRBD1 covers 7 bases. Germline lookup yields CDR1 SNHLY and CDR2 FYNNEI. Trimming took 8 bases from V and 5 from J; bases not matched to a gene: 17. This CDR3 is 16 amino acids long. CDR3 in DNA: TGTGCCAGCCGCGACAGGGCGACGGCAACTAGTTATGGCTACACCTTC. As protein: CASRDRATATSYGYTF.

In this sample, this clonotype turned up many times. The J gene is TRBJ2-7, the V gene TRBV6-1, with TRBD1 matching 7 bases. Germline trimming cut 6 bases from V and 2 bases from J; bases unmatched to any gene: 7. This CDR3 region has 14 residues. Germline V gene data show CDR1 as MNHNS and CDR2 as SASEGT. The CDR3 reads CASSSGTDTYEQYF. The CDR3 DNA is TGTGCCAGCAGCTCCGGGACAGACACCTACGAGCAGTACTTC.

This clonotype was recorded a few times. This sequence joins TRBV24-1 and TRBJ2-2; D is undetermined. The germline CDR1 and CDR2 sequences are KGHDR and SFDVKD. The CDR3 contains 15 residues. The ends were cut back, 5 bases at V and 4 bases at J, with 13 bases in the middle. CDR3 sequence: CATSATPSATGELFF. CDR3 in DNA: TGTGCCACCAGTGCCACCCCGAGTGCCACCGGGGAGCTGTTTTTT.

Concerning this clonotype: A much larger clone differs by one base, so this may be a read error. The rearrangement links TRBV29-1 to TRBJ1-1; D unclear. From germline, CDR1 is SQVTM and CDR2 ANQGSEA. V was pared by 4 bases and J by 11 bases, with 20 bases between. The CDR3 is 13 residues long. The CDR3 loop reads CSVAVGVLGMAFF. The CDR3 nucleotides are TGCAGCGTTGCCGTCGGGGTCCTGGGAATGGCTTTCTTT.

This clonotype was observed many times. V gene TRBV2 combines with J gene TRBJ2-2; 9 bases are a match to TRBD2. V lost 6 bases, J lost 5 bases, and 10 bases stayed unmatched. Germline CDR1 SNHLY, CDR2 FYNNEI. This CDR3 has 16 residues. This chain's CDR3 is CASRAPGLAGTGELFF. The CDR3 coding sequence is TGTGCCAGCAGGGCTCCGGGACTAGCAGGGACCGGGGAGCTGTTTTTT.

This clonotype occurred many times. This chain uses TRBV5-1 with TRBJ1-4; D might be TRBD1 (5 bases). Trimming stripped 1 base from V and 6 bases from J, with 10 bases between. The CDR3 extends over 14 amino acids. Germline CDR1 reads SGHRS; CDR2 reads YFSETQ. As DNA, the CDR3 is TGCGCCAGCAGCTTGATGACAGCTGATGAAAAACTGTTTTTT. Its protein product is CASSLMTADEKLFF.

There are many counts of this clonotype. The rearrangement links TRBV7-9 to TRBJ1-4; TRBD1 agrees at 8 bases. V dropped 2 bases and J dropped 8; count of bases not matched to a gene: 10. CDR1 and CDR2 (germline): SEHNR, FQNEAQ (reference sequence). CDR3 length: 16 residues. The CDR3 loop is CASSLISGQVKEKLFF. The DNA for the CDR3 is TGTGCCAGCAGCTTAATTTCGGGACAGGTTAAAGAAAAACTGTTTTTT.

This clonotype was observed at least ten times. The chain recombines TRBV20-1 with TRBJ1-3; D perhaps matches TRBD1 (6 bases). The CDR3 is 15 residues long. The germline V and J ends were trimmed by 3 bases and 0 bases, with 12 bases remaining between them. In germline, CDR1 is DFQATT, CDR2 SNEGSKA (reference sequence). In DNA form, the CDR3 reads TGCAGTGCTAGTGCTGGACAGAGCTCTGGAAACACCATATATTTT. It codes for CSASAGQSSGNTIYF.

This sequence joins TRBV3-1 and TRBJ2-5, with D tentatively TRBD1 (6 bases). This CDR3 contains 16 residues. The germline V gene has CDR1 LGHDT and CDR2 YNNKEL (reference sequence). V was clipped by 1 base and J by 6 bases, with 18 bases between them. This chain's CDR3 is CASSQGAGSGTKTQYF. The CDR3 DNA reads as TGTGCCAGCAGCCAAGGTGCAGGTTCAGGGACAAAGACCCAGTACTTC.

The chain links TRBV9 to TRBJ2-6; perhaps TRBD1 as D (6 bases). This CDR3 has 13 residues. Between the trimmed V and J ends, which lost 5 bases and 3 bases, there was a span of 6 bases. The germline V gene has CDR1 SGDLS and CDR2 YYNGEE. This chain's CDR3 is CASRQGGANVLTF. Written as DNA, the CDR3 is TGTGCCAGCAGACAGGGTGGGGCCAACGTCCTGACTTTC.

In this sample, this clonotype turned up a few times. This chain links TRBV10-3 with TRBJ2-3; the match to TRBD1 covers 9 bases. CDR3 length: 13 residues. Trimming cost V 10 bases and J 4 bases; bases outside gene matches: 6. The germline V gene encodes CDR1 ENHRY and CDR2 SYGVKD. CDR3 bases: TGTGCCACCACGGGACAGGGTGCAGATACGCAGTATTTT. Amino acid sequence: CATTGQGADTQYF.

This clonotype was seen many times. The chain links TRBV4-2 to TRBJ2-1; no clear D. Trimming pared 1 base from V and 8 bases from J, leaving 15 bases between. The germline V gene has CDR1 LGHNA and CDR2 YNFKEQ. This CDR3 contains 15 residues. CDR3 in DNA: TGTGCCAGCAGCCAAGGGACCCCTGTTTTCGATGAGCAGTTCTTC. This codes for CASSQGTPVFDEQFF.

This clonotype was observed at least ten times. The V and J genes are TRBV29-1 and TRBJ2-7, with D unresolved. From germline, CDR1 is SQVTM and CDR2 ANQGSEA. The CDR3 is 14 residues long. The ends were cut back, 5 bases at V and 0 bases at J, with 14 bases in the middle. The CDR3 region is CSVRGAPSSYEQYF. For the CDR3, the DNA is TGCAGCGTTCGTGGAGCGCCTAGCTCCTACGAGCAGTACTTC.

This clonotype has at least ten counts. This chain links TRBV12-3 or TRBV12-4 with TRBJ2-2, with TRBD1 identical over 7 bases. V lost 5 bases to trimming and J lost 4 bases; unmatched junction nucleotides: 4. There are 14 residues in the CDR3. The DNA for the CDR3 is TGTGCCAGCAGTAGGGGACAGAGCACCGGGGAGCTGTTTTTT. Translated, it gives CASSRGQSTGELFF.

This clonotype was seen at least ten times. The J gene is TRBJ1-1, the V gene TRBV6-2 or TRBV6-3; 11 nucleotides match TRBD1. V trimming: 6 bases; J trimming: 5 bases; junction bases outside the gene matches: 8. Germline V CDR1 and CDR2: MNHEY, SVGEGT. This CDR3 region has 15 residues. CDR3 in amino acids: CASRDSGTGGTEAFF. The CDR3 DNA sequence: TGTGCCAGCAGAGACTCCGGGACAGGGGGAACTGAAGCTTTCTTT.

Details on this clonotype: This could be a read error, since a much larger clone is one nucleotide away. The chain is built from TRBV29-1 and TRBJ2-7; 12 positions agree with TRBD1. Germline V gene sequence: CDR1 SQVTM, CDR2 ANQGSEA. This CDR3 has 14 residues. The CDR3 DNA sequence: TGCAGCGTTGACTCCGGGACAGGGGGCAACGAGCAGTCCTTC. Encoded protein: CSVDSGTGGNEQSF.

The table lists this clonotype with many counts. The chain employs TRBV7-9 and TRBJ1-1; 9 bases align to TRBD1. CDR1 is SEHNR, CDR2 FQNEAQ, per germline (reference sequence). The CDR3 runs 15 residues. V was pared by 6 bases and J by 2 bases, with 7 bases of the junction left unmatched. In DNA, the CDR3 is TGTGCCAGCAGAAACAGGGGGCGTTACAACACTGAAGCTTTCTTT. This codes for CASRNRGRYNTEAFF.

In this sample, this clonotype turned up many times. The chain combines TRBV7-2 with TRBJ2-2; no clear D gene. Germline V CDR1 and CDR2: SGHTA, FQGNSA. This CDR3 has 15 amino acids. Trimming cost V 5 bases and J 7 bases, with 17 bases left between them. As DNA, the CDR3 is TGTGCCAGCAGCCCCCGGGCGGAGTTGGTCGGGGAGCTGTTTTTT. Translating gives CASSPRAELVGELFF.

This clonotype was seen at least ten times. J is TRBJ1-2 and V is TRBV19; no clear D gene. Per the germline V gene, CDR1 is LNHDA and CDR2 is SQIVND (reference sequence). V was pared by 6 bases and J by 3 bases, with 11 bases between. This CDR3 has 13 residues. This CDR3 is CASSTGRYYGYTF. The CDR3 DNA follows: TGTGCCAGTAGCACCGGACGCTACTATGGCTACACCTTC.

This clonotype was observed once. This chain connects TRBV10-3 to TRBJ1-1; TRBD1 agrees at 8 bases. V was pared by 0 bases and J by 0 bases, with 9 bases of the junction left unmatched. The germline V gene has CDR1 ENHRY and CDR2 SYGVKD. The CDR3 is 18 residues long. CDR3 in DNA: TGTGCCATCAGTGAGTCGAGAGACAGGGGATCCATGAACACTGAAGCTTTCTTT. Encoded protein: CAISESRDRGSMNTEAFF.

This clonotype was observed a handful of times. CDR3 in amino acids: CASSPYPGRNNEQFF. The CDR3 DNA sequence: TGTGCCAGCAGCCCCTACCCGGGCAGGAACAATGAGCAGTTCTTC. The chain has TRBV7-2 and TRBJ2-1, with D unresolved. Germline CDR1 SGHTA, CDR2 FQGNSA. V lost 5 bases, J lost 5 bases, and 16 bases lay in between. The length of the CDR3 is 15 residues.

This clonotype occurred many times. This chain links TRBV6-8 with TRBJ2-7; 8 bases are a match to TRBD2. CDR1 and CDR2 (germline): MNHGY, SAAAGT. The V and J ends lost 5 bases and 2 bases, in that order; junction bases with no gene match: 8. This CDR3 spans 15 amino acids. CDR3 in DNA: TGTGCCAGCAGTCCCCAGCGGGAGAACCCCTACGAGCAGTACTTC. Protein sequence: CASSPQRENPYEQYF.

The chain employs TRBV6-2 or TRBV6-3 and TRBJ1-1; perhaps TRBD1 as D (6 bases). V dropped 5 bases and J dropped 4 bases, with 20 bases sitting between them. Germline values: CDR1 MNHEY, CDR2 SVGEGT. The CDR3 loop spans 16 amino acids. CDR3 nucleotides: TGTGCCAGCAGTCACCCGGCGGGGGGCCTGGGCACTGAAGCTTTCTTT. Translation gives CASSHPAGGLGTEAFF.

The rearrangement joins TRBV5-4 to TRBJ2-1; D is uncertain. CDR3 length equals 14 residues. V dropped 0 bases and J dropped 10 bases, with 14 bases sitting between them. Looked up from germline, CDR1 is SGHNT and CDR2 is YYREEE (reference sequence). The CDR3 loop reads CASSLVGQEGEQFF. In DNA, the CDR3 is TGTGCCAGCAGCTTGGTTGGGCAGGAAGGGGAGCAGTTCTTC.

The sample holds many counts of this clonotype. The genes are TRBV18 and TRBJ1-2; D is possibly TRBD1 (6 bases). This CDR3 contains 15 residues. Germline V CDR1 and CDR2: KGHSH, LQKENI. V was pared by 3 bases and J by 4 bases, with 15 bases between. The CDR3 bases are TGTGCCAGCTCACCTGAGACAGGAGGGGGCTATGGCTACACCTTC. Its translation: CASSPETGGGYGYTF.

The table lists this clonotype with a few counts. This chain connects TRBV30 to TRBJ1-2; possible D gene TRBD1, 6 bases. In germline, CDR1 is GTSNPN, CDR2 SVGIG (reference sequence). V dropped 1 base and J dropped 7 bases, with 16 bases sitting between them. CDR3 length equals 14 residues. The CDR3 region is CAWSGDMVIGGYTF. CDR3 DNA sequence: TGTGCCTGGAGTGGGGACATGGTTATTGGTGGCTACACCTTC.

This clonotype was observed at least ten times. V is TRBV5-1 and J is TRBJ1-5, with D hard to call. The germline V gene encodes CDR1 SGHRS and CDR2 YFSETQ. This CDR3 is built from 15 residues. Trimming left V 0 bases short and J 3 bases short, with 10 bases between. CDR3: CASSLDGFDNQPQHF. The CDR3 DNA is TGCGCCAGCAGCTTGGACGGGTTTGACAATCAGCCCCAGCATTTT. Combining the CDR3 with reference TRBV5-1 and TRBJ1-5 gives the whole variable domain KAGVTQTPRYLIKTRGQQVTLSCSPISGHRSVSWYQQTPGQGLQFLFEYFSETQRNKGNFPGRFSGRQFSNSRSEMNVSTLELGDSALYLCASSLDGFDNQPQHFGDGTRLSIL.

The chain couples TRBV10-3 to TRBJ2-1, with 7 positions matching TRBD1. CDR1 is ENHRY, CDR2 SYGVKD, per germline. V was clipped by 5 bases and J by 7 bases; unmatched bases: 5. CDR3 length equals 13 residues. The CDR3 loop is CAISFLQGNEQFF. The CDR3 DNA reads TGTGCCATCAGTTTTTTACAGGGGAATGAGCAGTTCTTC.

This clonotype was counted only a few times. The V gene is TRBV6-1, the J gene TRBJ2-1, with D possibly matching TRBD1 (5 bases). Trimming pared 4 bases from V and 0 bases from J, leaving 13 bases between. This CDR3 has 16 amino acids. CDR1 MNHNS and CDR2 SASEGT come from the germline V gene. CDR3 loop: CASSATAGYSYNEQFF. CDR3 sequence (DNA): TGTGCCAGCAGTGCCACCGCAGGGTACTCCTACAATGAGCAGTTCTTC.

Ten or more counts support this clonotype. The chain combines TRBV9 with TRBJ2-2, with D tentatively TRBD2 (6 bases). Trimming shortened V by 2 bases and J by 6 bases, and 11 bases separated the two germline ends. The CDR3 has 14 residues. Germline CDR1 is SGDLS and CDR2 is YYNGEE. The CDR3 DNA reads TGTGCCAGCAGCGTGGGCGGGATAGCCGGGGAGCTGTTTTTT. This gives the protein CASSVGGIAGELFF.

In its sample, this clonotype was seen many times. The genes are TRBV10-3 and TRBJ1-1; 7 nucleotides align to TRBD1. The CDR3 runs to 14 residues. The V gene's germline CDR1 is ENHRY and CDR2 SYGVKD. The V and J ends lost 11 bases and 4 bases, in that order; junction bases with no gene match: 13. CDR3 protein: CASRGEQGSTEAFF. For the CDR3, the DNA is TGTGCCTCTCGGGGTGAACAGGGGAGCACTGAAGCTTTCTTT.

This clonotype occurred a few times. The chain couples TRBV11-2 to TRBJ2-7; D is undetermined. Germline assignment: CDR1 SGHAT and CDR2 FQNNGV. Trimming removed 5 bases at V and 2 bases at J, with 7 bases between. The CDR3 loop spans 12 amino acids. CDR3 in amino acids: CASSHDTYEQYF. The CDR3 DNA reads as TGTGCCAGCAGCCATGACACCTACGAGCAGTACTTC.